This T cell receptor (beta chain) appears in the sequencing data of a study of T-cell reconstitution after alpha-beta-depleted transplantation in children. Germline trimming cut 2 bases from V and 5 bases from J; bases unmatched to any gene: 9. In germline, CDR1 is MNHEY, CDR2 SMNVEV (reference sequence). CDR3 length equals 15 residues. TCRbeta library preparation incorporated unique molecular identifiers. TCRdb re-derived calls from the PCR reads in MiXCR, one entry per CDR3 protein. Among approximately 1,000,000 distinct CDR3 sequences listed, about 26% were seen once. The chain is built from TRBV27 and TRBJ2-7, with 7 positions matching TRBD1. Specimen: PBMCs, mostly from graft donor cells, collected 360 days after TCRalphabeta/CD19-depleted stem cell transplant. This receptor was identified in a boy under three years old who had a stem cell transplant for SCID, so the T cells may come from the graft donor. The CDR3 here is CASSLDRTGFHEQYF. The CDR3 DNA is TGTGCCAGCAGTTTAGATCGGACAGGATTTCACGAGCAGTACTTC.